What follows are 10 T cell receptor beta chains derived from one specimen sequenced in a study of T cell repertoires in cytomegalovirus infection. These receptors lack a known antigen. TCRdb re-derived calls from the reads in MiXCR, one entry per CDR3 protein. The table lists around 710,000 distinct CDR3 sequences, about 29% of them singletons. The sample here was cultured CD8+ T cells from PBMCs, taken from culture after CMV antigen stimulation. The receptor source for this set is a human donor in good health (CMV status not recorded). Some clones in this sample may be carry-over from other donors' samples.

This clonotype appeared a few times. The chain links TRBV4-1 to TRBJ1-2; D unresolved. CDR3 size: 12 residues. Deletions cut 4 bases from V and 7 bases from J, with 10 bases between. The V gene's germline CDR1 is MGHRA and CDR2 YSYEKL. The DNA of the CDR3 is TGCGCCAGCAGCCCCGTTCGAGGTGGCTACACCTTC. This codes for CASSPVRGGYTF.

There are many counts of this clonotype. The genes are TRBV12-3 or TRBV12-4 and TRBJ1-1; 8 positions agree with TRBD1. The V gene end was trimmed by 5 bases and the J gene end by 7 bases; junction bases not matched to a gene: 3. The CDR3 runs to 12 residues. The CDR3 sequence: CASSPGQGEAFF. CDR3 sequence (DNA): TGTGCCAGCAGTCCCGGACAGGGTGAAGCTTTCTTT.

CDR3 residues: CASSIEGASTEAFF. As DNA, the CDR3 is TGTGCCAGTAGTATAGAGGGGGCTAGCACTGAAGCTTTCTTT. This sequence joins TRBV19 and TRBJ1-1; TRBD1 might be the D (6 bases). Germline V CDR1 and CDR2: LNHDA, SQIVND (reference sequence). The V end was cut by 0 bases, the J end by 4 bases, with 9 bases between. The CDR3 extends over 14 amino acids.

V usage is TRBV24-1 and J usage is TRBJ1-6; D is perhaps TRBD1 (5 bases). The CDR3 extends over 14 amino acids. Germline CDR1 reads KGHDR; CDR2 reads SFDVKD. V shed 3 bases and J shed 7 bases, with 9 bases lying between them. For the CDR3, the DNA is TGTGCCACCAGTGATAGAGGGGCCAATTCACCCCTCCACTTT. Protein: CATSDRGANSPLHF.

The CDR3 is CASSVSWGPSTDTQYF. Here the CDR3 DNA reads TGCGCCAGCAGTGTCTCCTGGGGGCCCTCCACAGATACGCAGTATTTT. The rearrangement joins TRBV10-2 to TRBJ2-3; TRBD1 is a possible D gene (6 bases). The CDR3 has 16 residues. Germline V gene data show CDR1 as WSHSY and CDR2 as SAAADI. V was trimmed by 4 bases and J by 2 bases, leaving 16 bases between them.

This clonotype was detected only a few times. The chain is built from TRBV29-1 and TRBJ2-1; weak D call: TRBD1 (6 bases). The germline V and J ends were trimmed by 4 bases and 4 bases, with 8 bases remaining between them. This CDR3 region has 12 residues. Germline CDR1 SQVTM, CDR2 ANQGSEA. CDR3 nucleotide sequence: TGCAGCGTTGTAGGGGGTTACAATGAGCAGTTCTTC. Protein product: CSVVGGYNEQFF.

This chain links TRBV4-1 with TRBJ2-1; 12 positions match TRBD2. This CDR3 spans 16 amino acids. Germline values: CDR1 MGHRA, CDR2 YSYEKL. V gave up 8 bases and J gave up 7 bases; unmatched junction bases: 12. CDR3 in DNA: TGCGCCAGCGAAGCGGTTACTAGCGGGGGGAGAAATGAGCAGTTCTTC. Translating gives CASEAVTSGGRNEQFF.

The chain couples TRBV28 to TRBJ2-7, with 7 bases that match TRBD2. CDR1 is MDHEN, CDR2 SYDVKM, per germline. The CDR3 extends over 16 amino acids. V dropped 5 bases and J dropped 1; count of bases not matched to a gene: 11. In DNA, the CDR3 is TGTGCCAGCAGTATAACACCGGGACTATATTCCTACGAGCAGTACTTC. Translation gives CASSITPGLYSYEQYF.

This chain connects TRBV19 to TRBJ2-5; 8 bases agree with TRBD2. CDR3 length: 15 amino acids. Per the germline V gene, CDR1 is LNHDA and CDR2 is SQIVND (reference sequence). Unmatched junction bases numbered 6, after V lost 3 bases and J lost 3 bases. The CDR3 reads CASSIAGGRKETQYF. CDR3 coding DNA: TGTGCCAGTAGTATCGCGGGGGGCCGGAAAGAGACCCAGTACTTC.

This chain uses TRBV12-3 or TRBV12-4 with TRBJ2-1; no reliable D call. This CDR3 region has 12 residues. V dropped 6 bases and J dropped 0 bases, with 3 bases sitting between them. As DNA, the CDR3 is TGTGCCAGCAGGAACTCCTACAATGAGCAGTTCTTC. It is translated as CASRNSYNEQFF.